This T cell receptor (beta chain) was sequenced for a study of blood T cell repertoires in COVID-19. Study summary: Some COVID-19 samples were acute and others convalescent; all came from the United States, Italy and Spain. PBMCs, B-cell-depleted T cells, or T cells provided the cDNA or gDNA that made up the material.

Sequenced by immunoSEQ multiplex PCR; TCRdb stores in-frame clones only, minus some. Of over 250,000 clones listed, approximately 92% are singletons. This CDR3 comprises 13 residues. Between the trimmed V and J ends, which lost 5 bases and 8 bases, there was a span of 15 bases. The rearrangement joins TRBV12-3 or TRBV12-4 to TRBJ1-1; D might be TRBD1 (6 bases). The sample was PBMCs or T cells enriched from blood (not recorded which). This clonotype was obtained from a woman between 18 and 29 years old who had recovered from COVID-19. CDR3 nucleotides: TGTGCCAGCAGTCGCTGGACAGTATCCGAAGCTTTCTTT. Residues: CASSRWTVSEAFF.